This T cell receptor (beta chain) was recovered during a study of blood T cells in healthy people across ages. With respect to this clonotype: At one end the junction does not follow the germline gene, possibly because of a read error.

In germline, CDR1 is SEHNR, CDR2 FQNEAQ (reference sequence). This CDR3 region has 13 residues. A J-beta primer mix and a sample-barcoded 5' primer were used in a second PCR of about 7 to 12 cycles. From the 5' RACE reads, TCRdb called clonotypes with MiXCR, one entry per CDR3 protein. In the table there are roughly 1.7 million distinct CDR3 sequences, 34% of which are singletons. The clonotype comes from a woman under 40 in good health. Sequencing was carried out using blood. The rearrangement uses TRBV7-9 and TRBJ1-5, with a tentative D call TRBD1 (5 bases). CDR3 region: CASILQGGQLQHF. CDR3 sequence (DNA): TGTGCCAGCATCCTTCAGGGTGGTCAGCTCCAGCATTTT.